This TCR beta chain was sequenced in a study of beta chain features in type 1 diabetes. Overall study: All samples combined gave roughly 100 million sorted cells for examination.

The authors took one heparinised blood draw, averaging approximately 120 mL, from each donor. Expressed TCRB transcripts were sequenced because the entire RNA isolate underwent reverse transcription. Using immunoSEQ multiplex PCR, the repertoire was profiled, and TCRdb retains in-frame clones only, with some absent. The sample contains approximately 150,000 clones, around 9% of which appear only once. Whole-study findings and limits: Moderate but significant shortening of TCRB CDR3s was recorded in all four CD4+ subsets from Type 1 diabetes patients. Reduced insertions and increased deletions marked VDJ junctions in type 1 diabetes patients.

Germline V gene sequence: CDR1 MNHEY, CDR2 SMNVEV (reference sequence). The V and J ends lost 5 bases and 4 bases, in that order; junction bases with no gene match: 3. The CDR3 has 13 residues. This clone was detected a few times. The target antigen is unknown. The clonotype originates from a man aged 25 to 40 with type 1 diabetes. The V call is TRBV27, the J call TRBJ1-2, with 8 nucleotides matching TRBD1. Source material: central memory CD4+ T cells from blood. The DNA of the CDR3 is TGTGCCAGCAGTGGACAGGGACTCTATGGCTACACCTTC. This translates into CASSGQGLYGYTF.